This TCR beta chain was sequenced during a study of cytomegalovirus exposure and HLA in healthy donors. General study findings and limits: The study put 150 to 200 TCR beta chains on its list as cytomegalovirus-associated.

From germline, CDR1 is LGHNA and CDR2 YNFKEQ. There are 16 residues in the CDR3. Trimming removed 6 bases from V and 3 bases from J; junction bases left unmatched: 10. Concerning this clone itself: Antigen unknown.

A multiplex PCR was run with 60 Vbeta primers and 13 Jbeta primers. Produced via immunoSEQ multiplex PCR; TCRdb's table is partial and in-frame only. The table shows approximately 89,000 clones, with about 85% occurring only once. The TCR comes from a man between 40 and 49 years old in good health and CMV-seropositive. Sequences were obtained from PBMCs. V usage is TRBV4-2 and J usage is TRBJ2-2, with 7 bases lining up with TRBD2. For the CDR3, the DNA is TGTGCCAGCAGTCCTGTGGCGGGGGACCACACCGGGGAGCTGTTTTTT. Translating gives CASSPVAGDHTGELFF.